This entry features one TCR beta chain sequence. One end of the junction does not line up with germline, which may come from a read error. The CDR3 extends over 13 amino acids. Germline CDR1 and CDR2: MNHEY and SVGAGI. Original analysis: For nucleated cells, counts were estimated from reference gene primer amplification. Assay: immunoSEQ multiplex PCR; the TCRdb copy retains only in-frame clones and omits some. The V and J calls and clone size come from that table; D and trimming were worked out from the DNA. The sample has about 260,000 clones; less than 90% are singletons. This specimen comes from a study of blood T cell repertoires in COVID-19. Looking at the study overall: The United States, Italy and Spain provided the acute and convalescent COVID-19 samples.

The chain recombines TRBV6-5 with TRBJ1-4; D ambiguous. Sequenced: peripheral blood. The receptor was derived from a human donor in a cohort sampled during active COVID-19. The CDR3 is CASSYDSFSNPVF. CDR3 DNA: TGTGCCAGCAGTTACGATAGCTTTTCTAACCCGGTTTTT.